The clone carrying this T cell receptor beta chain was seen a few times. Its cognate antigen is unknown. The sample is drawn from a study of blood T cells in healthy people across ages. Study-wide points: Estimates drawn from one million T cells were deemed to understate diversity. Possibly, changes in expanded clonotypes were confounded because donor CMV status was unknown.

Together with a sample-barcoded 5' primer, a J-beta primer mix was included in a second PCR lasting roughly 6 to 12 cycles. One entry per CDR3 protein, called by TCRdb with MiXCR from the 5' RACE reads. This table holds more than 1,000,000 distinct CDR3 sequences, 25% found once. Every donor contributed about 10 milliliters of peripheral blood by blood draw. The CDR3 runs 12 residues. Germline assignment: CDR1 DFQATT and CDR2 SNEGSKA (reference sequence). V trimming: 8 bases; J trimming: 1 base; junction bases outside the gene matches: 5. The same specimen was also included in a second study, on T cells of mothers and their children. That study adds: Microchimeric T cell clones that persisted were not detected.

This clonotype was obtained from a girl aged 2-10 years in good health. The gene calls are TRBV20-1 and TRBJ2-7; TRBD1 matches at 7 bases. Sequencing input: blood. Here the CDR3 DNA reads TGCAGTTCACGGGACAGATCCTACGAGCAGTACTTC. Amino acids: CSSRDRSYEQYF.